The 27 T cell receptor beta chains reported below all come from one sample, sequenced in a study of OX40 agonist ivuxolimab in advanced cancers. The table came from immunoSEQ multiplex PCR; TCRdb's copy has only in-frame clones and leaves some out. In the table there are more than 65,000 clones, about 80% of which are singletons. The sequencing used CD4+ or CD8+ T cells sorted from blood, collected in a trial of the OX40 agonist ivuxolimab. All receptors come from an adult with an advanced solid tumor such as melanoma, head and neck, liver or kidney cancer.

This chain uses TRBV2 with TRBJ1-5; 7 bases are shared with TRBD1. Germline CDR1 is SNHLY and CDR2 is FYNNEI. Trimming at V came to 6 bases and at J to 0 bases, leaving 11 bases not matched to a gene. CDR3 length equals 17 residues. The CDR3 is CASRGPTGRGSNQPQHF. The CDR3 DNA reads as TGTGCCAGCAGGGGCCCGACAGGGCGGGGTAGCAATCAGCCCCAGCATTTT.

J is TRBJ2-5 and V is TRBV11-2; TRBD2 matches at 8 bases. CDR3 length: 14 amino acids. V was clipped by 0 bases and J by 4 bases; unmatched bases: 1. CDR1 and CDR2 from the germline V gene are SGHAT and FQNNGV. The CDR3 sequence is CASSLEAGGETQYF. CDR3 nucleotide sequence: TGTGCCAGCAGCTTAGAGGCGGGGGGAGAGACCCAGTACTTC. Variable domain in full (rest from reference TRBV11-2 and TRBJ2-5): EAGVAQSPRYKIIEKRQSVAFWCNPISGHATLYWYQQILGQGPKLLIQFQNNGVVDDSQLPKDRFSAERLKGVDSTLKIQPAKLEDSAVYLCASSLEAGGETQYFGPGTRLLVL.

The V gene is TRBV6-5, the J gene TRBJ2-5; D is uncertain. The CDR3 totals 12 residues. V gave up 5 bases and J gave up 2 bases, with 6 bases separating them. Germline loops: CDR1 MNHEY, CDR2 SVGAGI. In nucleotides, the CDR3 is TGTGCCAGCAGTCGCCGACAAGAGACCCAGTACTTC. Its translation is CASSRRQETQYF.

Only one count was recorded for this clone. The J gene is TRBJ2-7, the V gene TRBV10-3, with D perhaps TRBD2 (5 bases). Per germline, CDR1 ENHRY and CDR2 SYGVKD. Trimming removed 8 bases from V and 6 bases from J, with 8 bases in between. CDR3 size: 10 residues. The CDR3 DNA reads TGTGCCATCGGGAGCGCCGAGCAGTACTTC. Translation: CAIGSAEQYF.

The gene calls are TRBV14 and TRBJ1-2; unclear D gene. From germline, CDR1 is SGHDN and CDR2 FVKESK. Trimming stripped 1 base from V and 0 bases from J, with 9 bases between. The CDR3 sequence is 15 residues long. The CDR3 spells CASSQAAGANYGYTF. CDR3 nucleotides: TGTGCCAGCAGCCAAGCCGCCGGGGCTAACTATGGCTACACCTTC.

The rearrangement joins TRBV4-2 to TRBJ2-2; D perhaps matches TRBD1 (7 bases). The CDR3 consists of 17 residues. V dropped 2 bases and J dropped 3 bases, with 16 bases sitting between them. CDR1 is LGHNA and CDR2 is YNFKEQ in the germline V gene. The CDR3, as DNA: TGTGCCAGCAGCCAACCCCCCGGCAGGGGGGACACCGGGGAGCTGTTTTTT. This gives the protein CASSQPPGRGDTGELFF.

V gene TRBV28 combines with J gene TRBJ2-1; the match to TRBD2 covers 11 bases. V trimming: 5 bases; J trimming: 16 bases; junction bases outside the gene matches: 10. CDR1 is MDHEN and CDR2 is SYDVKM in the germline V gene. This CDR3 spans 13 amino acids. In DNA form, the CDR3 reads TGTGCCAGCAGTGGACTAGCGGGCCGGGCAGCTTTCTTC. Its protein is CASSGLAGRAAFF.

This chain joins TRBV7-2 and TRBJ1-4; D is unclear. The CDR3 sequence is 15 residues long. V was cut by 6 bases and J by 8 bases, with 19 bases left in between. Germline V gene sequence: CDR1 SGHTA, CDR2 FQGNSA. This CDR3 is CASSRGRPGEEKLFF. The CDR3, as DNA: TGTGCCAGCAGTCGCGGACGGCCCGGGGAAGAAAAACTGTTTTTT.

The chain carries TRBV7-6 and TRBJ1-4, with D perhaps matching TRBD1 (6 bases). CDR1 SGHVS and CDR2 FNYEAQ come from the germline V gene. The CDR3 sequence is 14 residues long. V gave up 3 bases and J gave up 8 bases, with 13 bases separating them. CDR3 loop: CASSFRGDNEKLFF. The CDR3 coding sequence is TGTGCCAGCAGCTTTAGAGGGGACAACGAAAAACTGTTTTTT.

The chain links TRBV28 to TRBJ1-2; no definite D call. Trimming took off 4 bases at V and 4 bases at J, with 7 bases between the two ends. Germline assignment: CDR1 MDHEN and CDR2 SYDVKM. The CDR3 spans 12 residues. CDR3 amino acids: CASSSYSYGYTF. The CDR3 DNA reads TGTGCCAGCAGTTCCTACTCCTATGGCTACACCTTC.

CDR3 protein: CAWSVGWVEANTGELFF. The CDR3 coding sequence is TGTGCCTGGAGTGTTGGTTGGGTAGAAGCTAACACCGGGGAGCTGTTTTTT. The V gene is TRBV30, the J gene TRBJ2-2, with D hard to call. Germline CDR1 is GTSNPN and CDR2 is SVGIG (reference sequence). V was shortened by 0 bases and J by 2 bases, with 16 bases between the two germline ends. The CDR3 is 17 amino acids.

CDR3 sequence (DNA): TGTGCCAGCAGCTTGGAGGTGTTAGGAAACACCATATATTTT. Its translation: CASSLEVLGNTIYF. The rearrangement joins TRBV7-9 to TRBJ1-3; D is uncertain. V was clipped by 3 bases and J by 4 bases, with 10 bases between them. The CDR3 totals 14 residues. Germline-derived CDR1 and CDR2 are SEHNR and FQNEAQ (reference sequence).

The chain combines TRBV4-1 with TRBJ2-1; 13 bases align to TRBD2. V lost 5 bases, J lost 2 bases, and 6 bases stayed unmatched. The germline V gene has CDR1 MGHRA and CDR2 YSYEKL. The CDR3 is made up of 17 amino acids. The CDR3 protein is CASSKGGLAGPYNEQFF. The CDR3 coding sequence is TGCGCCAGCAGCAAAGGGGGACTAGCGGGGCCCTACAATGAGCAGTTCTTC.

CDR3 loop: CASSPEGFYTEAFF. The CDR3 DNA is TGTGCCAGCAGCCCTGAGGGGTTCTATACTGAAGCTTTCTTT. The V gene is TRBV11-2, the J gene TRBJ1-1; the D gene is possibly TRBD1 (5 bases). Trimming left V 5 bases short and J 5 bases short, with 15 bases between. The CDR3 covers 14 residues. Germline loops: CDR1 SGHAT, CDR2 FQNNGV.

This clone has only a few counts. The chain is built from TRBV27 and TRBJ1-3, with 9 bases matching TRBD1. This CDR3 region has 17 residues. The junction had 9 bases not matched to a gene; V was cut back by 2 bases and J by 4 bases. The germline V gene has CDR1 MNHEY and CDR2 SMNVEV (reference sequence). CDR3 bases: TGTGCCAGCAGTTTAGGACAGGGGTTTGGTGCGGGAAACACCATATATTTT. Protein product: CASSLGQGFGAGNTIYF.

V is TRBV5-1 and J is TRBJ2-7, with 8 bases fitting TRBD1. The CDR3 has 13 residues. CDR1 and CDR2 from the germline V gene are SGHRS and YFSETQ. V shed 2 bases, J shed 2 bases, and the junction held 0 bases outside the gene matches. The CDR3 sequence is CASSLQGAYEQYF. In nucleotides, the CDR3 is TGCGCCAGCAGCTTACAGGGGGCCTACGAGCAGTACTTC.

This clone was observed a few times. The chain combines TRBV9 with TRBJ1-4, with 8 nucleotides matching TRBD1. Germline-derived CDR1 and CDR2 are SGDLS and YYNGEE. J was trimmed by 5 bases and V by 3 bases; bases with no gene match: 9. The CDR3 runs 16 residues. CDR3 sequence: CASSADVGDRNEKLFF. The DNA of the CDR3 is TGTGCCAGCAGCGCCGACGTGGGGGACAGGAATGAAAAACTGTTTTTT.

This clone was detected only a few times. The rearrangement uses TRBV5-1 and TRBJ2-7, with 7 bases that match TRBD1. The germline V gene encodes CDR1 SGHRS and CDR2 YFSETQ. V lost 0 bases to trimming and J lost 5 bases; unmatched junction nucleotides: 8. CDR3 length equals 15 residues. The CDR3 coding sequence is TGCGCCAGCAGCTTGGATGACACAGGGGTCAACGAGCAGTACTTC. It specifies CASSLDDTGVNEQYF.

The V call is TRBV10-3, the J call TRBJ2-1, with D perhaps matching TRBD1 (6 bases). The germline V and J ends were trimmed by 3 bases and 5 bases, with 14 bases remaining between them. The CDR3 has 15 amino acids. Germline assignment: CDR1 ENHRY and CDR2 SYGVKD. The CDR3 loop reads CAISDRDTINNEQFF. The CDR3 bases are TGTGCCATCAGTGACCGGGACACGATTAACAATGAGCAGTTCTTC.

The chain links TRBV7-9 to TRBJ2-3, with D perhaps TRBD1 or TRBD2 (5 bases each). Germline V gene lookup returns CDR1 SEHNR and CDR2 FQNEAQ (reference sequence). The CDR3 has 14 residues. V was shortened by 0 bases and J by 10 bases, with 14 bases between the two germline ends. CDR3 in amino acids: CASSLAGTSPSQYF. CDR3 DNA sequence: TGTGCCAGCAGCTTAGCGGGGACCAGCCCCTCGCAGTATTTT.

The rearrangement uses TRBV7-9 and TRBJ2-3; D perhaps matches TRBD2 (6 bases). Germline values: CDR1 SEHNR, CDR2 FQNEAQ (reference sequence). Trimming shortened V by 6 bases and J by 10 bases, and 8 bases separated the two germline ends. The CDR3 runs 10 residues. For the CDR3, the DNA is TGTGCCAGCAGACCGGGGGCGCAGTATTTT. Protein: CASRPGAQYF.

This chain uses TRBV11-3 with TRBJ2-7, with 7 bases that match TRBD1. The J segment lost 7 bases and the V segment lost 5 bases, leaving 8 bases of the junction unmatched. Germline V gene lookup returns CDR1 SGHNT and CDR2 YENEEA. This CDR3 is 13 amino acids long. The CDR3 DNA reads TGTGCCAGCAGCCTGGGAAGGGGGCGGGAGCAGTACTTC. This sequence encodes CASSLGRGREQYF.

V and J are TRBV4-1 and TRBJ2-7, with D tentatively TRBD2 (5 bases). Germline assignment: CDR1 MGHRA and CDR2 YSYEKL. With 4 bases removed from V and 4 bases from J, the gap between germline ends came to 11 bases. The CDR3 loop spans 13 amino acids. CDR3 region: CASSRVGAYEQYF. CDR3 DNA: TGCGCCAGCAGCCGTGTGGGAGCATACGAGCAGTACTTC.

This clone has more than one count but fewer than ten. Additional DNA sequences in this sample encode the identical CDR3. The V call is TRBV18, the J call TRBJ1-5; TRBD1 might be the D (5 bases). Germline lookup yields CDR1 KGHSH and CDR2 LQKENI. The CDR3 runs to 15 residues. V lost 3 bases and J lost 2, with 11 bases in between. The CDR3 protein is CASSPDRGGNQPQHF. Written as DNA, the CDR3 is TGTGCCAGCTCACCGGATCGGGGGGGCAATCAGCCCCAGCATTTT.

The chain links TRBV4-2 to TRBJ2-1; TRBD2 matches 12 bases. CDR1 and CDR2 (germline): LGHNA, YNFKEQ. This CDR3 region has 17 residues. Losses at the gene ends were 0 bases for V and 4 bases for J; bases not matched to a gene: 4. The CDR3 reads CASSQDKGTSGYNEQFF. The DNA of the CDR3 is TGTGCCAGCAGCCAAGATAAGGGGACTAGCGGGTACAATGAGCAGTTCTTC.

This clone was found a few times. This chain joins TRBV30 and TRBJ2-3, with 9 bases matching TRBD2. J gave up 8 bases and V 0 bases, and 12 bases lay outside the gene matches. Germline CDR1 reads GTSNPN; CDR2 reads SVGIG (reference sequence). The CDR3 covers 16 residues. The CDR3 sequence is CAWSVASGAPSGTQYF. CDR3 DNA sequence: TGTGCCTGGAGTGTAGCTAGCGGGGCCCCCTCGGGTACGCAGTATTTT.

This clone was found a few times. This rearrangement joins TRBV5-1 to TRBJ2-2; tentatively, D is TRBD1 (6 bases). The CDR3 has 14 residues. Germline V gene sequence: CDR1 SGHRS, CDR2 YFSETQ. The germline V and J ends were trimmed by 3 bases and 5 bases, with 11 bases remaining between them. The CDR3 is CASSSTGQTGELFF. CDR3 nucleotide sequence: TGCGCCAGCAGCTCAACTGGACAGACCGGGGAGCTGTTTTTT.